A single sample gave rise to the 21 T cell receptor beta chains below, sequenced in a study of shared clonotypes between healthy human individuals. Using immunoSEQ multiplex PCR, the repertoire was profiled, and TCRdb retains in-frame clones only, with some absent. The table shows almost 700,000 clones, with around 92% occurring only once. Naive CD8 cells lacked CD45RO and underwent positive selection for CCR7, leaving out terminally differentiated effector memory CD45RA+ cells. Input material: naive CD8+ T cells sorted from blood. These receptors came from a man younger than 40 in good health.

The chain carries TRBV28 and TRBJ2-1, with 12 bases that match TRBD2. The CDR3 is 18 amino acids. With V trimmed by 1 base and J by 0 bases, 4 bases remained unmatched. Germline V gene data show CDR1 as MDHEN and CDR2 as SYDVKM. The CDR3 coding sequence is TGTGCCAGCAGTTTATCTACTAGCGGGAGGAGCTCCTACAATGAGCAGTTCTTC. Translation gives CASSLSTSGRSSYNEQFF.

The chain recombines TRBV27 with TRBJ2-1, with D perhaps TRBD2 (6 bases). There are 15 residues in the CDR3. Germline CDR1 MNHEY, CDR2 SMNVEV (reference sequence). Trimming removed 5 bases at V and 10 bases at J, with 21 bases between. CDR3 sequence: CASSPGGSGMREQFF. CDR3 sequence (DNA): TGTGCCAGCAGTCCTGGGGGGAGCGGCATGAGGGAGCAGTTCTTC.

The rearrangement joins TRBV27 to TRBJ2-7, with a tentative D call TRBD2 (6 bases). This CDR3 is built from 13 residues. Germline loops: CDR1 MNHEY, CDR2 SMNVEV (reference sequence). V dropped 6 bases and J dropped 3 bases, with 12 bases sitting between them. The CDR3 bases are TGTGCCAGCAGCCTCCGGGACTTCTACGAGCAGTACTTC. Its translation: CASSLRDFYEQYF.

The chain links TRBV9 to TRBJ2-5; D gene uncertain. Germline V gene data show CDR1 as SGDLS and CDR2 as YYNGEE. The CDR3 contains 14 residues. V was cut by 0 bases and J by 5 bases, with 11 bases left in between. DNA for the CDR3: TGTGCCAGCAGCGTAGAAAGGGTTGGGGAGACCCAGTACTTC. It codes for CASSVERVGETQYF.

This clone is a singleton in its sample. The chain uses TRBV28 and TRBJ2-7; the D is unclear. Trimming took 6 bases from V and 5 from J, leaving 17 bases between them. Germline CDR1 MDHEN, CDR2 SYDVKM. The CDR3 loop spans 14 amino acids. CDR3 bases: TGTGCCAGCAGCCTAGGGATTGGTGCAAACGAGCAGTACTTC. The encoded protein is CASSLGIGANEQYF.

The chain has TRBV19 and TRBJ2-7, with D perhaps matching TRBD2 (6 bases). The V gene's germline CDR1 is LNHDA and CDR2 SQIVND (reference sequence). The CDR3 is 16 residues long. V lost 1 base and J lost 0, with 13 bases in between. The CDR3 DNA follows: TGTGCCAGTAGTATAGGAGCGGGTCTAAGCTCCTACGAGCAGTACTTC. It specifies CASSIGAGLSSYEQYF. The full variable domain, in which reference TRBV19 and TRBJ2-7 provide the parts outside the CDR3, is DGGITQSPKYLFRKEGQNVTLSCEQNLNHDAMYWYRQDPGQGLRLIYYSQIVNDFQKGDIAEGYSVSREKKESFPLTVTSAQKNPTAFYLCASSIGAGLSSYEQYFGPGTRLTVT.

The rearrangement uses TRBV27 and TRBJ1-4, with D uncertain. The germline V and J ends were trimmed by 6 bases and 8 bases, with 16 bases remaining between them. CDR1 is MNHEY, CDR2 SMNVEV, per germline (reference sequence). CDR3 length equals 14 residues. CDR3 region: CASSSLLLREKLFF. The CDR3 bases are TGTGCCAGCAGCTCACTCCTCCTTCGGGAAAAACTGTTTTTT.

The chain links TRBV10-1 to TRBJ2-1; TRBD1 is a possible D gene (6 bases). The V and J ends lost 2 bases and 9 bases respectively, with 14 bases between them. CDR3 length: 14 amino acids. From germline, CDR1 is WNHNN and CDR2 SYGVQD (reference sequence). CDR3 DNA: TGCGCCAGCAGTGAGGACAGGATCTATGGTGAGCAGTTCTTC. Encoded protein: CASSEDRIYGEQFF.

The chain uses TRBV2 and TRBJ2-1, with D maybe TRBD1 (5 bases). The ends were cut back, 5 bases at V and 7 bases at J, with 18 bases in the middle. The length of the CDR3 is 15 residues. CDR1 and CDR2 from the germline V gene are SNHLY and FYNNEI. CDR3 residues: CASSWGENPGNEQFF. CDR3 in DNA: TGTGCCAGCAGTTGGGGCGAAAACCCCGGAAATGAGCAGTTCTTC.

The CDR3 nucleotides are TGCGCCAGCGGCCCTCCTATTGGCCGCTACACCTTC. It translates to CASGPPIGRYTF. The chain combines TRBV10-2 with TRBJ1-2; no clear D gene. Trimming took off 8 bases at V and 9 bases at J, with 16 bases between the two ends. The CDR3 extends over 12 amino acids. Germline assignment: CDR1 WSHSY and CDR2 SAAADI.

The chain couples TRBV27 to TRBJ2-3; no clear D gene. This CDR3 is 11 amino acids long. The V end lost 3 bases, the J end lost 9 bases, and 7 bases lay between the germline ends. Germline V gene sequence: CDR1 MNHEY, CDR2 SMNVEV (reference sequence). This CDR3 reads CASSFPPTQYF. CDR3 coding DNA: TGTGCCAGCAGTTTCCCCCCGACGCAGTATTTT.

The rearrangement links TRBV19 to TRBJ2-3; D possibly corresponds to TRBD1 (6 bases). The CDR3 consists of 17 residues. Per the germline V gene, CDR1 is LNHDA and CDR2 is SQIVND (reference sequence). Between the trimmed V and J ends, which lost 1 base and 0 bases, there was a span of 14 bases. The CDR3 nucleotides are TGTGCCAGTAGTATAGGATGGGCAGGGGTCAGCACAGATACGCAGTATTTT. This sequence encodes CASSIGWAGVSTDTQYF.

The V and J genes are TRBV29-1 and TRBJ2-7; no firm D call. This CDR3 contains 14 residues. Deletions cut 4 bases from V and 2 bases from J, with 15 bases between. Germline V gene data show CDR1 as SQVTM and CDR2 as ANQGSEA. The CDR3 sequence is CSVGLRQFPYEQYF. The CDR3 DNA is TGCAGCGTTGGACTGCGGCAGTTCCCCTACGAGCAGTACTTC.

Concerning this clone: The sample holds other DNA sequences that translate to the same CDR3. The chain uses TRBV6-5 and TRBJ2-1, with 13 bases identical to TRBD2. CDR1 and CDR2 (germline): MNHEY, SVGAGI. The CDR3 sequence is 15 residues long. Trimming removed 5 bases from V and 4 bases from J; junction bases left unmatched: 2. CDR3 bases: TGTGCCAGCAGTCGACTAGCGGGAGGATACAATGAGCAGTTCTTC. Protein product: CASSRLAGGYNEQFF.

CDR3 in DNA: TGTGCCAGCAGCACGGACGGTCCGGAGCCCCAGCATTTT. Residues: CASSTDGPEPQHF. This chain connects TRBV7-9 to TRBJ1-5, with D uncertain. The length of the CDR3 is 13 residues. Trimming stripped 5 bases from V and 8 bases from J, with 13 bases between. CDR1 is SEHNR and CDR2 is FQNEAQ in the germline V gene (reference sequence).

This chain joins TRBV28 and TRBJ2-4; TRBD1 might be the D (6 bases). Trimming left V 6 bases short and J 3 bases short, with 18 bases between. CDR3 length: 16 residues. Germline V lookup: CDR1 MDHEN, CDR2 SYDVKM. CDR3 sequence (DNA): TGTGCCAGCAGAACAACGCCGGGACAACTCAAAAACATTCAGTACTTC. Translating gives CASRTTPGQLKNIQYF.

This CDR3 is CASSLPGANNEQFF. The CDR3 nucleotides read TGTGCCAGCAGTTTACCAGGGGCAAACAATGAGCAGTTCTTC. V is TRBV27 and J is TRBJ2-1; possible D gene TRBD1, 6 bases. V lost 2 bases and J 5 bases, leaving 10 bases between the germline ends. The CDR3 consists of 14 residues. The germline gives CDR1 MNHEY, CDR2 SMNVEV (reference sequence).

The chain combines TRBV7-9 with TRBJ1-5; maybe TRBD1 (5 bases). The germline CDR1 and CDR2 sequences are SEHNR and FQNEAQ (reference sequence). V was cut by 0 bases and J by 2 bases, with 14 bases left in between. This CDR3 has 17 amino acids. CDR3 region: CASSLAGEMYGNQPQHF. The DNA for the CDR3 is TGTGCCAGCAGCTTAGCAGGGGAGATGTATGGCAATCAGCCCCAGCATTTT.

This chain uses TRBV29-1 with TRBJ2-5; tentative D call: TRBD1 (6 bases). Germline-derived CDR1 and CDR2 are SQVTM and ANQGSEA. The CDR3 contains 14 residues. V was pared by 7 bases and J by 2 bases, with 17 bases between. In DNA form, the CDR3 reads TGCAGCGCCGTTTGGGATAGGGGGCAAGAGACCCAGTACTTC. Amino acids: CSAVWDRGQETQYF.

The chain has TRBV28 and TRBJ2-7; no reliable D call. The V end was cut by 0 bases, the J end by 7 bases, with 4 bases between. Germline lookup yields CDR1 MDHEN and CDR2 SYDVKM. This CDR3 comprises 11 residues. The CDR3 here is CASSLWEEQYF. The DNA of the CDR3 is TGTGCCAGCAGTTTATGGGAGGAGCAGTACTTC.

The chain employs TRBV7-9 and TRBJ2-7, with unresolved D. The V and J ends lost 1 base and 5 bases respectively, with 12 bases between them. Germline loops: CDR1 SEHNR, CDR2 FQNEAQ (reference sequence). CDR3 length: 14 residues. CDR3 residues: CASSLGGRPHEQYF. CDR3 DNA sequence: TGTGCCAGCAGCTTAGGGGGTCGGCCTCACGAGCAGTACTTC.